These 2 T cell receptor beta chains originate from one sample sequenced in a study of blood T cell repertoires in COVID-19 (dated by TCRdb to the early 2020s). The protocol used for the library was the immunoSEQ multiplex PCR assay. The table was pulled from immuneACCESS by TCRdb, which kept in-frame rearrangements only. Such tables lose some clones; where checked, under half of the loss comes from unresolved V genes, and the rest has no known cause. This sample gives about 190,000 clones in total; around 84% of them show up just once. The top ten constitute 13% to 15% of the sample. The sample taken for sequencing was peripheral blood. The receptors originated from a man aged 25-40 years with active or convalescent COVID-19.

This chain connects TRBV6-5 to TRBJ1-2; TRBD1 is a possible D gene (5 bases). The germline V and J ends were trimmed by 7 bases and 4 bases, with 13 bases remaining between them. The CDR3 has 13 residues. Germline-derived CDR1 and CDR2 are MNHEY and SVGAGI. The CDR3 bases are TGTGCCAGCACCCCTGGACAAGTCTATGGCTACACCTTC. Translation: CASTPGQVYGYTF.

This clone was detected a few times. J is TRBJ2-3 and V is TRBV5-1; 11 positions agree with TRBD2. V dropped 1 base and J dropped 5; count of bases not matched to a gene: 9. The CDR3 covers 17 residues. In germline, CDR1 is SGHRS, CDR2 YFSETQ. The CDR3 protein is CASSLKGSGGAVDTQYF. The CDR3 DNA reads as TGCGCCAGCAGCTTGAAGGGTAGCGGGGGGGCCGTAGATACGCAGTATTTT. Full variable domain (remainder filled in from reference TRBV5-1 and TRBJ2-3): KAGVTQTPRYLIKTRGQQVTLSCSPISGHRSVSWYQQTPGQGLQFLFEYFSETQRNKGNFPGRFSGRQFSNSRSEMNVSTLELGDSALYLCASSLKGSGGAVDTQYFGPGTRLTVL.